This T cell receptor (beta chain) was retrieved from a study of identical twins. CDR1 MNHEY and CDR2 SVGEGT come from the germline V gene. V was trimmed by 4 bases and J by 5 bases, leaving 11 bases between them. CDR3 length equals 13 residues. This clonotype has more than one count but fewer than ten. Its antigen remains unidentified. Findings of the study overall: Models underestimated TCR alpha sharing (out-of-frame) in monozygotic twins. Memory repertoires showed no such pattern, whereas abundant cord blood beta clonotypes carried fewer insertions.

Only healthy Caucasians were included as donors. TCRdb reprocessed the 5' RACE reads via MiXCR and lists one record per CDR3 protein. Among around 220,000 distinct CDR3 sequences listed, 10% were seen once. Specimen: memory T cells sorted from blood. The gene calls are TRBV6-2 or TRBV6-3 and TRBJ2-5; perhaps TRBD1 as D (5 bases). This clonotype originated in a man in his forties or fifties in good health. The CDR3 sequence: CASSLGRVETQYF. For the CDR3, the DNA is TGTGCCAGCAGTTTGGGCAGGGTGGAGACCCAGTACTTC.